The 28 T cell receptor gamma chains below all came from one sample that was sequenced in a study of gamma-delta T cells after stem cell transplantation. TCRdb reanalyzed the RT-PCR reads using CATT. The sample carries a few hundred gamma-chain clones, around 17% recorded once. What was sequenced was gamma-delta T cells. These receptors all stem from a human donor. It is not recorded whose cells these are; they may come from a transplant donor.

Note on this clone: The junction differs from germline at one of its ends, possibly a read error. Other DNA sequences within the sample encode an identical CDR3. The rearrangement joins TRGV9 to TRGJP. TCRdb leaves out the J gene; it was filled in here by matching the DNA to germline. CDR1 and CDR2 from the germline V gene are GITISATS and ISYDGTV (reference sequence). The CDR3 runs 15 residues. CDR3 sequence reads: CALWEKELGKKIKVF. CDR3 coding DNA: TGTGCCCTGTGGGAAAAGGAGTTGGGCAAAAAAATCAAGGTATTT.

This clone qualifies as hyperexpanded (1% or more). The same CDR3 can be traced to other DNA sequences in this sample. V is TRGV9 and J is TRGJP. No J gene is reported in TCRdb; it was inferred here by comparing the DNA with germline. The CDR3 covers 16 residues. Germline values: CDR1 GITISATS, CDR2 ISYDGTV (reference sequence). V lost 0 bases to trimming and J lost 6 bases; unmatched junction nucleotides: 2. The CDR3 DNA reads TGTGCCTTGTGGGAGGTGATAGAGTTGGGCAAAAAAATCAAGGTATTT. Amino acid sequence: CALWEVIELGKKIKVF.

This clone is categorized as hyperexpanded. The genes are TRGV9 and TRGJP. The J gene, not given by TCRdb, was assigned here from a germline match of the nucleotide sequence. The CDR3 loop spans 17 amino acids. Germline V gives CDR1 GITISATS, CDR2 ISYDGTV (reference sequence). V trimming: 0 bases; J trimming: 4 bases; junction bases outside the gene matches: 3. CDR3 sequence: CALWEVPQELGKKIKVF. CDR3 DNA: TGTGCCTTGTGGGAGGTGCCTCAAGAGTTGGGCAAAAAAATCAAGGTATTT.

This clone was observed a few times. V gene TRGV9 combines with J gene TRGJP. The J gene is absent in TCRdb and was assigned here via DNA matching to germline. Germline values: CDR1 GITISATS, CDR2 ISYDGTV (reference sequence). The CDR3 loop spans 18 amino acids. J lost 4 bases, V lost 0 bases, and 6 bases had no gene match. CDR3 protein: CALWEVHPQELGKKIKVF. The CDR3 DNA follows: TGTGCCTTGTGGGAGGTGCACCCTCAAGAGTTGGGCAAAAAAATCAAGGTATTT.

This clone ranks as large (0.1 to 1%). Germline and junction disagree at one end, which may indicate a read error. This rearrangement joins TRGV9 to TRGJP. The J gene, missing from TCRdb, was assigned here through DNA to germline matching. Per germline, CDR1 GITISATS and CDR2 ISYDGTV (reference sequence). The CDR3 consists of 16 residues. CDR3 DNA: TGTGCCTTGTGGGAGGTGCAACAGTTGGGCAAAAAAATCAAGGTATTT. Amino acid sequence: CALWEVQQLGKKIKVF.

This clone was seen a few times. This likely reflects a read error, since a far larger clone is one base away. The chain recombines TRGV9 with TRGJ1 or TRGJ2. The J gene was not available in TCRdb and was assigned here by matching the DNA to germline segments. The CDR3 runs 15 residues. The V gene's germline CDR1 is GITISATS and CDR2 ISYDGTV (reference sequence). The CDR3 loop reads CALWGVTSLYYKKLF. The CDR3 DNA follows: TGTGCCTTGTGGGGGGTGACCAGCCTTTATTATAAGAAACTCTTT.

Turning to this clone: This may come from a read error, since a much larger clone is one base off. V is TRGV9 and J is TRGJP. Matching the DNA to germline supplied the J gene, which TCRdb does not give. The germline gives CDR1 GITISATS, CDR2 ISYDGTV (reference sequence). The length of the CDR3 is 15 residues. CDR3 in DNA: TGTGCCTTGTGGGAGCGAGAGTTGGGCAAAAAAACCAAGGTATTT. Translated, it gives CALWERELGKKTKVF.

This chain connects TRGV3 to TRGJ1 or TRGJ2. No J gene is reported in TCRdb; it was inferred here by comparing the DNA with germline. The CDR3 has 14 amino acids. Germline V gene lookup returns CDR1 VTNTFY and CDR2 YDVSTARD (reference sequence). V trimming: 6 bases; J trimming: 11 bases; junction bases outside the gene matches: 19. The CDR3 DNA reads as TGTGCCACCTGGACAGGCCCTCTACATGTCGAGAAACTCTTT. It codes for CATWTGPLHVEKLF.

This clone qualifies as large. The junction shows a germline mismatch at one end, possibly a read error. At the DNA level, this CDR3 is encoded by other sequences in the same sample as well. This rearrangement joins TRGV9 to TRGJP. Assignment of the J gene here rests on matching the DNA to germline, because TCRdb gives none. CDR3 length equals 17 residues. CDR1 is GITISATS, CDR2 ISYDGTV, per germline (reference sequence). CDR3 nucleotide sequence: TGTGCCTTGTGGGAGCCCTCCCGAGAGTTGGGAAAAAAAATCAAGGTATTT. Amino acids: CALWEPSRELGKKIKVF.

Turning to this clone: With a far larger clone one base away, a read error is the likely cause. V usage is TRGV9 and J usage is TRGJ1 or TRGJ2. Here the J gene was assigned by germline matching of the DNA, as TCRdb has none. Germline values: CDR1 GITISATS, CDR2 ISYDGTV (reference sequence). This CDR3 is 15 amino acids long. CDR3 coding DNA: TGTGCCTTGCGGGAGGTGACCAGCCTTTATTATAAGAAACTCTTT. Translated, it gives CALREVTSLYYKKLF.

Sample share makes this clone large. No DNA is shown, since the ends of the CDR3 on it are uncertain; the CDR3 is the one TCRdb lists. The V gene is given as TRGV5, and no J gene call is available. The CDR3 length is 31 residues, termini included. CDR1 and CDR2 from the germline V gene are VINAFY and YDVSNSKD. The CDR3 spells CATWDRHLIRNSLAVEQHWLSQVSIGRIQHF.

A word on this clone: A far larger clone is just one base off, so this is likely a read error. The J gene was not called, though the V gene is TRGV9. This CDR3 contains 17 residues. Germline V lookup: CDR1 GITISATS, CDR2 ISYDGTV (reference sequence). CDR3 DNA: TGTGCCTTGTGGGAGGTGTTGGGAGAGTTGGGCAAAAAAATCGAGGTATTT. Encoded protein: CALWEVLGELGKKIEVF.

This clone was seen a handful of times. Because the CDR3's place on the DNA is in doubt, the DNA is left out and the CDR3 is given as listed by TCRdb. The V gene call reads TRGV5; no J gene was called. Including both end residues, the CDR3 is 31 amino acids long. In germline, CDR1 is VINAFY, CDR2 YDVSNSKD. The CDR3 reads CATWDRHPIRNSLAVEQHWLSQVSIGRIQHF.

About this clone itself: This CDR3 is also generated by other DNA sequences in the sample. The rearrangement uses TRGV9 and TRGJP. No J segment appears in TCRdb, so it was assigned here by matching the sequence to germline. The junction had 4 bases not matched to a gene; V was cut back by 4 bases and J by 7 bases. The CDR3 has 15 amino acids. The V gene's germline CDR1 is GITISATS and CDR2 ISYDGTV (reference sequence). The CDR3, as DNA: TGTGCCTTGTGGGAAAAGGAGTTGGGCAAAAAAATCAAGGTATTT. It specifies CALWEKELGKKIKVF.

A few counts support this clone. One end of the junction does not line up with germline, which may come from a read error. Different DNA sequences within this sample yield the same CDR3. The genes are TRGV9 and TRGJP. TCRdb supplies no J gene; here it was assigned by aligning the nucleotide sequence to germline. Germline V lookup: CDR1 GITISATS, CDR2 ISYDGTV (reference sequence). The CDR3 extends over 16 amino acids. CDR3 sequence (DNA): TGTGCCCTGTGGGAGGTGCATGAGTTGGGCAAAAAAATCAAGGTATTT. Translation gives CALWEVHELGKKIKVF.

In this sample, this clone is large (0.1 to 1%). Just one base apart from a much larger clone, this may be a read error. This chain connects TRGV9 to TRGJP. Matching the DNA to germline supplied the J gene, which TCRdb does not give. With V trimmed by 0 bases and J by 6 bases, 2 bases remained unmatched. This CDR3 is built from 16 residues. CDR1 is GITISATS and CDR2 is ISYDGTV in the germline V gene (reference sequence). CDR3 DNA sequence: TGTGCCTTGTGGGAGGTGGTAGAGTTGGGCAAAAAAATCAAGGTATTT. Protein: CALWEVVELGKKIKVF.

This clone was detected only a few times. The likely explanation is a read error, given a far larger clone one base away. This chain connects TRGV9 to TRGJP. No J gene was available from TCRdb, and it was assigned here by a germline match of the DNA. This CDR3 is 17 amino acids long. CDR1 GITISATS and CDR2 ISYDGTV come from the germline V gene (reference sequence). The junction had 4 bases not matched to a gene; V was cut back by 2 bases and J by 3 bases. CDR3 in amino acids: CALWEALQELGKKIKVF. DNA of the CDR3: TGTGCCTTGTGGGAGGCCCTGCAAGAGTTGGGCAAAAAAATCAAGGTATTT.

In its sample, this clone ranks as large. It may be a read error: a sequence one base away is much more abundant. This specimen includes other DNA sequences encoding the same CDR3. The V and J genes are TRGV9 and TRGJP. Matching the DNA to germline supplied the J gene, which TCRdb does not give. Losses at the gene ends were 1 base for V and 4 bases for J; bases not matched to a gene: 1. From germline, CDR1 is GITISATS and CDR2 ISYDGTV (reference sequence). The CDR3 covers 16 residues. DNA for the CDR3: TGTGCCTTGTGGGAGGTTCAAGAGTTGGGCAAAAAAATCAAGGTATTT. Amino acid sequence: CALWEVQELGKKIKVF.

Of note for this clone: Because the CDR3's place on the DNA is in doubt, the DNA is left out and the CDR3 is given as listed by TCRdb. With the J gene uncalled, the V gene is TRGV2. From germline, CDR1 is EGSNGY and CDR2 YDSYNSKV. The CDR3 spans 35 residues, counting both ends. CDR3 residues: CATWDGEPRILIIRNSLAVEQHLLSQVSIGRIQHF.

This clone is labeled large. The chain employs TRGV9 and TRGJP. No J segment appears in TCRdb, so it was assigned here by matching the sequence to germline. The J segment lost 7 bases and the V segment lost 0 bases, leaving 3 bases of the junction unmatched. Germline values: CDR1 GITISATS, CDR2 ISYDGTV (reference sequence). The CDR3 length is 16 residues. The CDR3 DNA sequence: TGTGCCTTGTGGGAGGTGGCGGAGTTGGGCAAAAAAATCAAGGTATTT. Amino acid sequence: CALWEVAELGKKIKVF.

This clone occurred a few times. This sequence is one base from a far larger clone and is likely a read error. This same CDR3 is encoded by further DNA sequences in the sample. The J gene is TRGJ1 or TRGJ2, the V gene TRGV3. The J gene was missing in TCRdb and was found by matching the end of the DNA to germline. Looked up from germline, CDR1 is VTNTFY and CDR2 is YDVSTARD (reference sequence). The CDR3 extends over 11 amino acids. DNA of the CDR3: TGCGCCACCTGGGACAGGCCTACGAAACTCTTT. Translation gives CATWDRPTKLF.

This clone has just a few counts. The chain recombines TRGV9 with TRGJP. Matching the DNA to germline supplied the J gene, which TCRdb does not give. Germline V CDR1 and CDR2: GITISATS, ISYDGTV (reference sequence). V shed 5 bases and J 5 bases; nucleotides not matched to a gene: 9. The CDR3 has 17 amino acids. The DNA of the CDR3 is TGTGCCTTGTGGGTTTCGTTAGAAGAGTTGGGCAAAAAAATCAAGGTATTT. Its translation is CALWVSLEELGKKIKVF.

In its sample, this clone was seen a few times. Given a far larger clone just one base away, this is likely a sequencing read error. The J segment was not called; the V segment is TRGV8. Looked up from germline, CDR1 is VENAVY and CDR2 is YDSYNSRV. The CDR3 sequence is 14 residues long. The CDR3 nucleotides are TGTGCCACCTACCCCCACCACTATTATTATAAGGAACTCTTT. Translated: CATYPHHYYYKELF.

In its sample, this clone ranks as large. A much more abundant neighbour one base away suggests this may be a read error. This sample also contains other DNA sequences that code for the same CDR3. The chain is built from TRGV9 and TRGJP. Because TCRdb records no J gene, it was assigned here through a match of the DNA to germline. This CDR3 comprises 16 residues. V trimming: 0 bases; J trimming: 6 bases; junction bases outside the gene matches: 2. Germline V CDR1 and CDR2: GITISATS, ISYDGTV (reference sequence). CDR3 amino acids: CALWEVLELGKKIKVF. DNA for the CDR3: TGTGCCTTGTGGGAGGTGTTAGAGTTGGGCAAAAAAATCAAGGTATTT.

This clone is large within its sample. The sample has other DNA sequences that encode this CDR3 too. The rearrangement links TRGV9 to TRGJP. TCRdb does not report a J gene; here it was assigned by matching the DNA to germline references. The CDR3 spans 17 residues. Unmatched junction bases numbered 8, after V lost 3 bases and J lost 6 bases. Germline CDR1 GITISATS, CDR2 ISYDGTV (reference sequence). The CDR3 protein is CALWEPSRELGKKIKVF. CDR3 in DNA: TGTGCCTTGTGGGAGCCCTCCCGAGAGTTGGGCAAAAAAATCAAGGTATTT.

Remarks on this clone: This sequence may be a read error, since a much larger clone differs from it by one base. The chain links TRGV9 to TRGJP. The J gene, left out of TCRdb, was set here by checking the DNA against germline. The CDR3 sequence is 15 residues long. The germline V gene encodes CDR1 GITISATS and CDR2 ISYDGTV (reference sequence). The CDR3 sequence is CASWESELGKKIKVF. For the CDR3, the DNA is TGTGCCTCGTGGGAGTCCGAGTTGGGCAAAAAAATCAAGGTATTT.

This clone rates as large. The rearrangement links TRGV9 to TRGJ1 or TRGJ2. The J gene is absent in TCRdb and was assigned here via DNA matching to germline. CDR3 length equals 15 residues. Germline assignment: CDR1 GITISATS and CDR2 ISYDGTV (reference sequence). Unmatched junction bases numbered 8, after V lost 0 bases and J lost 3 bases. CDR3: CALWEVQEGYYKKLF. CDR3 bases: TGTGCCTTGTGGGAGGTGCAGGAGGGTTATTATAAGAAACTCTTT.

In this sample, this clone is hyperexpanded. J is TRGJ1 or TRGJ2 and V is TRGV9. The CDR3 totals 12 residues. The ends lost 2 bases at V and 3 bases at J; junction bases unmatched: 1. Germline V gene sequence: CDR1 GITISATS, CDR2 ISYDGTV (reference sequence). The CDR3 region is CALWEAYYKKLF. The CDR3 nucleotides read TGTGCCTTGTGGGAGGCTTATTATAAGAAACTCTTT.